This is a list of T cell receptor beta chains from one sample in a study of T cell responses to AZD1222 COVID-19 vaccine. Profiling relied on immunoSEQ multiplex PCR, and the TCRdb table lists in-frame clones only, not all of them. Its table records 150,000 or so clones. The specimen sequenced was peripheral blood. The origin of the receptors is an adult in good health. The CDR3 runs from the conserved cysteine through the conserved F or W. The D gene is left open where the match is weak.

NA TRBJ1-2 TRBV9 CASSVATGARDYGYTF TGTGCCAGCAGCGTAGCTACGGGGGCGCGGGACTATGGCTACACCTTC
NA TRBJ2-1 TRBV24-1 CATSDLSYNEQFF TGTGCCACCAGTGATTTGTCCTACAATGAGCAGTTCTTC
NA TRBJ1-4 TRBV21-1 CASCDSHQGAVIF TGTGCCAGCTGCGATTCCCACCAGGGGGCCGTAATTTTT
NA TRBJ1-6 TRBV6-6 CASSRDDNSPLHF TGTGCCAGCAGTCGGGACGATAATTCACCCCTCCACTTT
TRBD1 TRBJ1-5 TRBV19 CASSPTGSDGRTQHF TGTGCCAGTAGCCCGACAGGGTCGGACGGAAGGACCCAGCATTTT
TRBD2 TRBJ2-2 TRBV6-6 CASSRLAGGNTGELFF TGTGCCAGCAGTCGATTAGCGGGGGGAAACACCGGGGAGCTGTTTTTT
NA TRBJ2-1 TRBV11-3 CASSLGTLTEQFF TGTGCCAGCAGCTTGGGGACCTTGACTGAGCAGTTCTTC
NA TRBJ1-2 TRBV6-5 CASSQGHYGYTF TGTGCCAGCAGCCAGGGGCACTATGGCTACACCTTC
NA TRBJ1-1 TRBV24-1 CAPGGRGINTEAFF TGTGCCCCGGGGGGGCGCGGGATCAACACTGAAGCTTTCTTT
NA TRBJ2-1 TRBV18 CASSPTYNEQFF TGTGCCAGCTCACCAACCTACAATGAGCAGTTCTTC
NA TRBJ2-1 TRBV7-9 CASSLVFLDSSYNEQFF TGTGCCAGCAGCTTAGTATTCTTGGACAGCTCCTACAATGAGCAGTTCTTC
TRBD1 TRBJ2-7 TRBV5-8 CASSLIRDRGRQEQYF TGTGCCAGCAGCTTGATCCGGGACAGGGGGCGTCAAGAGCAGTACTTC
TRBD1 TRBJ1-3 TRBV6-6 CASSRGHTGGSGNTIYF TGTGCCAGCAGTCGGGGGCACACAGGGGGCTCTGGAAACACCATATATTTT
NA TRBJ1-5 TRBV6-6 CASSGQQNQPQHF TGTGCCAGCAGTGGACAGCAAAATCAGCCCCAGCATTTT
TRBD2 TRBJ2-3 TRBV16 CASSLRLAGPSTDTQYF TGTGCCAGCAGCCTCAGACTAGCGGGGCCCTCCACAGATACGCAGTATTTT
TRBD1 TRBJ2-2 TRBV9 CASSVGAGQGDTGELFF TGTGCCAGCAGCGTAGGAGCTGGACAGGGTGACACCGGGGAGCTGTTTTTT
NA TRBJ1-5 TRBV12-3/TRBV12-4 CASAIQRDQPQHF TGTGCCAGCGCGATCCAAAGAGATCAGCCCCAGCATTTT
NA TRBJ1-1 TRBV28 CASSRSPTEAFF TGTGCCAGCAGTCGGAGTCCCACTGAAGCTTTCTTT